The 14 T cell receptor beta chains below were found in one sample sequenced in a study of radiotherapy plus CTLA-4 blockade in lung cancer. Assay: immunoSEQ multiplex PCR; the TCRdb copy retains only in-frame clones and omits some. Counted here are 80,000 to 100,000 clones, roughly 80% occurring once; the ten biggest clones make up 3% to 3.5%. The sample was peripheral blood, taken from a patient treated with radiotherapy plus ipilimumab. The receptor source for this set is a human donor with non-small cell lung cancer who had a partial response to radiotherapy plus ipilimumab.

The CDR3 reads CASSPHPGDTEAFF. The CDR3 coding sequence is TGTGCCAGCTCACCACACCCCGGGGACACTGAAGCTTTCTTT. The V call is TRBV18, the J call TRBJ1-1; no firm D call. Trimming took 1 base from V and 3 from J, leaving 9 bases between them. This CDR3 has 14 residues. CDR1 is KGHSH and CDR2 is LQKENI in the germline V gene.

With regard to this clone: Additional DNA sequences in this sample encode the identical CDR3. The V and J genes are TRBV7-3 and TRBJ2-2, with 7 bases aligning to TRBD2. The CDR3 consists of 16 residues. The ends lost 2 bases at V and 2 bases at J; junction bases unmatched: 5. Germline CDR1 and CDR2: SGHTA and FQGTGA. The CDR3 loop reads CASSLGSGTNTGELFF. CDR3 bases: TGTGCCAGCAGCTTAGGCAGCGGGACTAACACCGGGGAGCTGTTTTTT.

This clone has only one observation. The rearrangement joins TRBV4-1 to TRBJ2-5; D possibly corresponds to TRBD2 (5 bases). Per germline, CDR1 MGHRA and CDR2 YSYEKL. The CDR3 loop spans 15 amino acids. V lost 0 bases to trimming and J lost 1 base, with 9 bases between them. In DNA, the CDR3 is TGCGCCAGCAGCCAAGATAAGCGGTCCCAAGAGACCCAGTACTTC. The encoded protein is CASSQDKRSQETQYF.

Notes on this clone: The same CDR3 is also encoded by other DNA sequences in this sample. This chain joins TRBV18 and TRBJ2-5; D is perhaps TRBD2 (6 bases). The CDR3 covers 13 residues. Deletions cut 3 bases from V and 2 bases from J, with 7 bases between. Per the germline V gene, CDR1 is KGHSH and CDR2 is LQKENI. DNA for the CDR3: TGTGCCAGCTCACCGGGGGGTCAAGAGACCCAGTACTTC. Protein sequence: CASSPGGQETQYF.

The rearrangement joins TRBV28 to TRBJ1-4; 10 bases are a match to TRBD1. CDR3 length: 14 amino acids. Germline CDR1 reads MDHEN; CDR2 reads SYDVKM. V was clipped by 5 bases and J by 5 bases; unmatched bases: 2. DNA of the CDR3: TGTGCCAGCAGTCCGACAGGGGGCAATGAAAAACTGTTTTTT. The encoded protein is CASSPTGGNEKLFF. Together with reference TRBV28 and TRBJ1-4, the CDR3 gives the full variable domain: DVKVTQSSRYLVKRTGEKVFLECVQDMDHENMFWYRQDPGLGLRLIYFSYDVKMKEKGDIPEGYSVSREKKERFSLILESASTNQTSMYLCASSPTGGNEKLFFGSGTQLSVL.

To note about this clone: The identical CDR3 is also encoded by other nucleotide sequences in the sample. V gene TRBV19 combines with J gene TRBJ1-4; the D gene is possibly TRBD1 (6 bases). The V gene's germline CDR1 is LNHDA and CDR2 SQIVND (reference sequence). With 7 bases removed from V and 0 bases from J, the gap between germline ends came to 15 bases. CDR3 length: 16 residues. The chain's CDR3 is CASIHRASATNEKLFF. The CDR3 DNA is TGTGCCAGTATCCACAGGGCTAGTGCAACTAATGAAAAACTGTTTTTT.

The chain has TRBV28 and TRBJ2-5, with TRBD2 as a possible D gene (5 bases). The CDR3 is 15 residues long. V was shortened by 6 bases and J by 2 bases, with 16 bases between the two germline ends. Germline CDR1 is MDHEN and CDR2 is SYDVKM. The DNA of the CDR3 is TGTGCCAGCAGGGTTGGTGGACTTCGTCAAGAGACCCAGTACTTC. Protein product: CASRVGGLRQETQYF. The variable domain in full, completed from reference TRBV28 and TRBJ2-5, reads DVKVTQSSRYLVKRTGEKVFLECVQDMDHENMFWYRQDPGLGLRLIYFSYDVKMKEKGDIPEGYSVSREKKERFSLILESASTNQTSMYLCASRVGGLRQETQYFGPGTRLLVL.

On this clone itself: Additional DNA sequences in this sample encode the identical CDR3. V and J are TRBV28 and TRBJ1-5; the D is unclear. Deletions cut 6 bases from V and 4 bases from J, with 10 bases between. Germline V lookup: CDR1 MDHEN, CDR2 SYDVKM. CDR3 size: 13 residues. For the CDR3, the DNA is TGTGCCAGCAGCCTTACGCGGAATCAGCCCCAGCATTTT. Amino acid sequence: CASSLTRNQPQHF.

The chain couples TRBV18 to TRBJ1-2; D unresolved. This CDR3 comprises 15 residues. Germline CDR1 and CDR2: KGHSH and LQKENI. The V end lost 3 bases, the J end lost 2 bases, and 13 bases lay between the germline ends. The CDR3 nucleotides are TGTGCCAGCTCACCCACTCACCGGGAGAACTATGGCTACACCTTC. Translated, it gives CASSPTHRENYGYTF.

This rearrangement joins TRBV6-6 to TRBJ1-2; 7 bases agree with TRBD1. V was pared by 5 bases and J by 4 bases, with 7 bases of the junction left unmatched. This CDR3 is built from 14 residues. Germline V gene lookup returns CDR1 MNHNY and CDR2 SVGAGI (reference sequence). DNA for the CDR3: TGTGCCAGCAGTGGACGACAGGGAACCTATGGCTACACCTTC. It codes for CASSGRQGTYGYTF.

The CDR3 here is CASSKQGAGETQYF. The CDR3 DNA reads TGTGCCAGCAGCAAACAGGGGGCCGGGGAGACCCAGTACTTC. This chain uses TRBV21-1 with TRBJ2-5; the table's D call, TRBD1, has no DNA check behind it. TRBV21-1 is marked as a pseudogene. The CDR3 has 14 residues.

The CDR3 nucleotides read TGTGCCAGTAGTATAGATGGGACACCCCTCTGGGCCAACGTCCTGACTTTC. This translates into CASSIDGTPLWANVLTF. The chain is built from TRBV19 and TRBJ2-6; D is possibly TRBD1 (6 bases). V lost 0 bases to trimming and J lost 5 bases, with 14 bases between them. The CDR3 is made up of 17 amino acids. The germline CDR1 and CDR2 sequences are LNHDA and SQIVND (reference sequence).

A single count supports this clone. This rearrangement joins TRBV5-1 to TRBJ2-5; the D gene is possibly TRBD1 (6 bases). V lost 4 bases to trimming and J lost 1 base, with 8 bases between them. The CDR3 is 13 amino acids. Germline CDR1 reads SGHRS; CDR2 reads YFSETQ. The CDR3 loop reads CASSMGAQETQYF. CDR3 DNA sequence: TGCGCCAGCAGCATGGGGGCCCAAGAGACCCAGTACTTC.

This clone has just a few counts. The rearrangement joins TRBV18 to TRBJ1-1; 10 nucleotides match TRBD1. Looked up from germline, CDR1 is KGHSH and CDR2 is LQKENI. J lost 5 bases, V lost 2 bases, and 8 bases had no gene match. The CDR3 covers 16 residues. CDR3 nucleotides: TGTGCCAGCTCACCAACAAATGGACAGGGGGTTACTGAAGCTTTCTTT. It specifies CASSPTNGQGVTEAFF.